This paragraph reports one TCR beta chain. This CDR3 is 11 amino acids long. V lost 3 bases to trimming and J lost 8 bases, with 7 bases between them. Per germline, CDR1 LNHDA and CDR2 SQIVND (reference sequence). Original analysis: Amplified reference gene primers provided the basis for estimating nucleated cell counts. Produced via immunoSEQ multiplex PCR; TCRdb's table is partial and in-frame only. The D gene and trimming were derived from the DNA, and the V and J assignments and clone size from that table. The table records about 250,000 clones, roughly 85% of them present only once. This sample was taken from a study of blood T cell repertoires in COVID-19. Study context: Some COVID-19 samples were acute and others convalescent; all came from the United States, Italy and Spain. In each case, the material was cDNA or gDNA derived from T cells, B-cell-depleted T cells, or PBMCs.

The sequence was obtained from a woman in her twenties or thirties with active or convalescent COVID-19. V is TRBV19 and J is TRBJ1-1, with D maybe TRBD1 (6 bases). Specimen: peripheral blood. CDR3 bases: TGTGCCAGTAGTATTGGGACAGAAGCTTTCTTT. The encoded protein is CASSIGTEAFF.